The clone carrying this TCR beta chain has only a few counts. Antigen: not known. The read comes to an end 3 residues before the CDR3 does, leaving the germline J gene to fill in the end. This record belongs to a study of T cell clonality in common variable immunodeficiency. Findings of the study overall: In common variable immunodeficiency, TCR beta chains reportedly carried fewer deletions and N-nucleotide insertions.

This CDR3 spans 16 amino acids. Germline V gene lookup returns CDR1 SGHVS and CDR2 FQNEAQ. Trimming took 5 bases from V and 8 from J; bases not matched to a gene: 10. Reduced serum IgG, IgA and/or IgM plus specific antibody deficiency defined CVID. The CVID group had approximately 14 females and 25 to 30 males, mean age roughly 40. Blood samples were heparinized, about 5 to 9 ml per donor. Some clones are missing from TCRdb's copy, which holds only in-frame ones; the method was immunoSEQ multiplex PCR. The data show 14,000 or so clones, none appearing only once, with 12% held by the ten largest. The chain carries TRBV7-8 and TRBJ2-1, with 12 bases lining up with TRBD2. Sequenced sample: peripheral blood mononuclear cells. This clonotype was sampled from a human donor with common variable immunodeficiency. The DNA read from the CDR3 is TGTGCCAGCAGCCCCGGGACTAGCGGGTGGGGGGATGAG. Amino acids: CASSPGTSGWGDE. The complete CDR3 protein is CASSPGTSGWGDEQFF.